A single sample is the source of the 22 T cell receptor beta chains below, sequenced in a study of blood T cells in healthy people across ages. Combining a sample-barcoded 5' primer with a J-beta primer mix, a second PCR ran for roughly 7 to 12 cycles. TCRdb called the 5' RACE reads again in MiXCR, with one record for every CDR3 protein. Of about 1.5 million distinct CDR3 sequences detected, approximately 42% appear once; the ten largest clones hold roughly 3.7%. The sample taken for sequencing was blood. These receptors were obtained from a woman aged 18 to 35 in good health.

This clonotype was recorded at least ten times. This chain connects TRBV6-1 to TRBJ1-5; no firm D call. Germline assignment: CDR1 MNHNS and CDR2 SASEGT. The CDR3 spans 13 residues. Trimming removed 4 bases from V and 3 bases from J, with 7 bases in between. Written as DNA, the CDR3 is TGTGCCAGCAGTGGAGCACACAATCAGCCCCAGCATTTT. It yields the protein CASSGAHNQPQHF.

The chain is built from TRBV20-1 and TRBJ1-2; 10 nucleotides align to TRBD1. The CDR3 contains 13 residues. V trimming: 8 bases; J trimming: 3 bases; junction bases outside the gene matches: 6. CDR1 and CDR2 from the germline V gene are DFQATT and SNEGSKA (reference sequence). This chain's CDR3 is CSLGQGLDYGYTF. The CDR3 DNA is TGCAGTCTGGGACAGGGGTTGGACTATGGCTACACCTTC.

V and J are TRBV29-1 and TRBJ2-7; a possible D gene is TRBD1 (6 bases). CDR1 is SQVTM and CDR2 is ANQGSEA in the germline V gene. V gave up 5 bases and J gave up 2 bases, with 13 bases separating them. The CDR3 sequence is 13 residues long. In DNA form, the CDR3 reads TGCAGCGTTCTGAATAGGGGGACCTACGAGCAGTACTTC. It codes for CSVLNRGTYEQYF.

This clonotype showed up just a few times. The V gene is TRBV20-1, the J gene TRBJ1-2; no clear D gene. Per the germline V gene, CDR1 is DFQATT and CDR2 is SNEGSKA (reference sequence). V was pared by 7 bases and J by 0 bases, with 6 bases between. The CDR3 sequence is 11 residues long. The CDR3 sequence is CSGVANYGYTF. In DNA, the CDR3 is TGCAGTGGCGTAGCTAACTATGGCTACACCTTC.

The V and J genes are TRBV12-3 or TRBV12-4 and TRBJ1-2; TRBD1 might be the D (5 bases). Deletions cut 5 bases from V and 2 bases from J, with 12 bases between. The CDR3 loop spans 14 amino acids. The CDR3 loop is CASSQGTLNYGYTF. The CDR3 bases are TGTGCCAGCAGTCAAGGGACCCTCAACTATGGCTACACCTTC.

This clonotype was recorded a few times. The rearrangement uses TRBV25-1 and TRBJ2-1, with D possibly matching TRBD2 (6 bases). The CDR3 totals 13 residues. The germline CDR1 and CDR2 sequences are MGHDK and SYGVNS. V lost 4 bases to trimming and J lost 9 bases, with 13 bases between them. The CDR3 DNA sequence: TGTGCCAGCAGTGGACTAGGGAGCAGTGAGCAGTTCTTC. Its translation: CASSGLGSSEQFF. Combining the CDR3 with reference TRBV25-1 and TRBJ2-1 gives the whole variable domain EADIYQTPRYLVIGTGKKITLECSQTMGHDKMYWYQQDPGMELHLIHYSYGVNSTEKGDLSSESTVSRIRTEHFPLTLESARPSHTSQYLCASSGLGSSEQFFGPGTRLTVL.

In its sample, this clonotype was seen a few times. The chain employs TRBV7-6 and TRBJ2-5; D is possibly TRBD2 (6 bases). The CDR3 is made up of 15 amino acids. The germline V and J ends were trimmed by 2 bases and 2 bases, with 12 bases remaining between them. Germline V gives CDR1 SGHVS, CDR2 FNYEAQ. The CDR3 protein is CASSLNGGLQETQYF. The CDR3 DNA reads as TGTGCCAGCAGCTTAAACGGGGGACTTCAAGAGACCCAGTACTTC. Looking up the rest from reference TRBV7-6 and TRBJ2-5 gives the full variable domain: GAGVSQSPRYKVTKRGQDVALRCDPISGHVSLYWYRQALGQGPEFLTYFNYEAQQDKSGLPNDRFSAERPEGSISTLTIQRTEQRDSAMYRCASSLNGGLQETQYFGPGTRLLVL.

Worth noting for this clonotype: The junction and the germline gene differ at one end; a read error may be behind it. The rearrangement joins TRBV29-1 to TRBJ2-1; 11 nucleotides match TRBD2. CDR3 length: 13 amino acids. Germline values: CDR1 SQVTM, CDR2 ANQGSEA. The CDR3 DNA sequence: TGCGGCGTTGGACTAGCGGGCCACAATGAGCAGTTCTTC. Encoded protein: CGVGLAGHNEQFF.

The chain uses TRBV12-5 and TRBJ2-5; D is possibly TRBD1 (5 bases). The DNA end lines up better with TRBJ2-7; the J call may be wrong. This CDR3 has 12 amino acids. Germline V gives CDR1 LGHNT, CDR2 FRNRAP. The CDR3: CASGFDRYEQYF. The CDR3 DNA reads TGTGCTAGTGGTTTCGACAGATACGAGCAGTACTTC.

This clonotype was seen just once. The rearrangement joins TRBV29-1 to TRBJ2-7; 9 bases are shared with TRBD2. This CDR3 comprises 18 residues. Germline V gives CDR1 SQVTM, CDR2 ANQGSEA. Germline trimming cut 1 base from V and 7 bases from J; bases unmatched to any gene: 20. DNA for the CDR3: TGCAGCGTTGAAGGATCGGGGCTAGCGGGAACCTCCTACAATGAGCAGTACTTC. Amino acid sequence: CSVEGSGLAGTSYNEQYF.

The chain links TRBV7-6 to TRBJ2-3; either TRBD1 or TRBD2 may supply D (5 bases each). This CDR3 has 14 residues. V lost 5 bases, J lost 0 bases, and 9 bases lay in between. CDR1 SGHVS and CDR2 FNYEAQ come from the germline V gene. The CDR3 here is CASSPRESTDTQYF. In DNA form, the CDR3 reads TGTGCCAGCAGCCCCAGGGAGAGCACAGATACGCAGTATTTT.

This sequence joins TRBV27 and TRBJ2-1, with D hard to call. The CDR3 covers 13 residues. CDR1 MNHEY and CDR2 SMNVEV come from the germline V gene (reference sequence). With 3 bases removed from V and 5 bases from J, the gap between germline ends came to 8 bases. CDR3 bases: TGTGCCAGCAGTTTCACGGAGAACAATGAGCAGTTCTTC. Its protein is CASSFTENNEQFF.

The CDR3 here is CASSRDLRYTF. The CDR3 DNA sequence: TGTGCCAGCAGTCGGGACCTGCGCTACACCTTC. The chain employs TRBV6-2 or TRBV6-3 and TRBJ1-2, with D possibly TRBD1 on 5 matching bases. V gave up 5 bases and J gave up 9 bases, with 10 bases separating them. Germline V gives CDR1 MNHEY, CDR2 SVGEGT. The CDR3 has 11 amino acids.

The chain recombines TRBV20-1 with TRBJ2-5, with D unresolved. Germline V gives CDR1 DFQATT, CDR2 SNEGSKA (reference sequence). V gave up 0 bases and J gave up 11 bases, with 10 bases separating them. The CDR3 runs to 11 residues. The CDR3 DNA is TGCAGTGCTAGAGATAGGCCGGAGCAGTACTTC. This sequence encodes CSARDRPEQYF.

The chain combines TRBV12-5 with TRBJ2-1; D is unclear. The J call may not be correct, given that the DNA end is closer to TRBJ2-7. The CDR3 totals 12 residues. Germline assignment: CDR1 LGHNT and CDR2 FRNRAP. For the CDR3, the DNA is TGTGCTAGCCAAGACTTCTACAATGAGCAGTACTTC. Its translation is CASQDFYNEQYF.

As concerns this clonotype: Given a much more abundant clone one base away, this may be a read error. The chain uses TRBV6-1 and TRBJ2-7; 8 bases match TRBD2. Germline V lookup: CDR1 MNHNS, CDR2 SASEGT. The CDR3 length is 16 residues. The junction had 14 bases not matched to a gene; V was cut back by 3 bases and J by 7 bases. This CDR3 is CASSEESGSGNNEQYF. The CDR3 DNA is TGTGCCAGCAGTGAGGAGAGCGGGAGCGGTAACAATGAGCAGTACTTC.

The chain combines TRBV27 with TRBJ2-7; D is perhaps TRBD2 (5 bases). CDR1 MNHEY and CDR2 SMNVEV come from the germline V gene (reference sequence). Trimming took 5 bases from V and 4 from J, leaving 18 bases between them. The CDR3 extends over 15 amino acids. CDR3 in DNA: TGTGCCAGCAGTACGAGAGGAGGCTCTCCTTACGAGCAGTACTTC. Encoded protein: CASSTRGGSPYEQYF.

The rearrangement links TRBV12-3 or TRBV12-4 to TRBJ1-6, with D unresolved. Trimming took 4 bases from V and 0 from J, leaving 13 bases between them. The CDR3 totals 17 residues. Here the CDR3 reads CASSSLVLSSYNSPLHF. The DNA for the CDR3 is TGTGCCAGCAGTTCCCTGGTTCTCAGCTCCTATAATTCACCCCTCCACTTT.

The V call is TRBV12-3 or TRBV12-4, the J call TRBJ2-1; TRBD2 might be the D (5 bases). The CDR3 loop spans 14 amino acids. V was trimmed by 2 bases and J by 7 bases, leaving 12 bases between them. The CDR3 sequence is CASSLQSGLNEQFF. CDR3 sequence (DNA): TGTGCCAGCAGTTTACAGAGCGGACTTAATGAGCAGTTCTTC.

The chain combines TRBV4-2 with TRBJ1-1, with TRBD1 identical over 9 bases. This CDR3 is 16 amino acids long. V shed 0 bases, J shed 4 bases, and the junction held 6 bases outside the gene matches. The V gene's germline CDR1 is LGHNA and CDR2 YNFKEQ. The CDR3 DNA reads TGTGCCAGCAGCCAAGATCCCGGGACAGGGTTCACTGAAGCTTTCTTT. Residues: CASSQDPGTGFTEAFF.

The chain couples TRBV29-1 to TRBJ2-3; D perhaps matches TRBD2 (6 bases). This CDR3 contains 12 residues. V was clipped by 6 bases and J by 4 bases, with 11 bases between them. The germline CDR1 and CDR2 sequences are SQVTM and ANQGSEA. The CDR3 is CSVEGGSDTQYF. The CDR3 DNA follows: TGCAGCGTGGAGGGAGGTTCAGATACGCAGTATTTT.

The chain couples TRBV12-3 or TRBV12-4 to TRBJ1-2; 7 nucleotides match TRBD1. The CDR3 is 13 residues long. Trimming at V came to 8 bases and at J to 9 bases, leaving 12 bases not matched to a gene. The CDR3 DNA reads TGTGCCAGCGGCCGGGACAGTCCTCGTAGCTACACCTTC. Its protein product is CASGRDSPRSYTF.